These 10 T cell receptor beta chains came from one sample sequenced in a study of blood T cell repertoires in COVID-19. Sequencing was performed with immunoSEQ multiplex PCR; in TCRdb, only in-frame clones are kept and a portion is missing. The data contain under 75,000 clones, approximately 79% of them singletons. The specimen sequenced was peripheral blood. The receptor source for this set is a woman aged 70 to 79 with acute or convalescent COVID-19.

CDR3 in DNA: TGTGCCAGCAGTTATACTAGCGGAAGCTCCTACGAGCAGTACTTC. Its translation: CASSYTSGSSYEQYF. This sequence joins TRBV11-2 and TRBJ2-7, with TRBD2 matching over 8 bases. This CDR3 contains 15 residues. Germline trimming cut 6 bases from V and 0 bases from J; bases unmatched to any gene: 7. Germline-derived CDR1 and CDR2 are SGHAT and FQNNGV.

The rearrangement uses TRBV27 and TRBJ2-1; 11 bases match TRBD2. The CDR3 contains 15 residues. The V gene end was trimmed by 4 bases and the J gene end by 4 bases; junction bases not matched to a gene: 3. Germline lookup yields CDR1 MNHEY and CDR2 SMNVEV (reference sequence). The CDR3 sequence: CASSSTSGAYNEQFF. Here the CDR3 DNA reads TGTGCCAGCAGTTCGACTAGCGGGGCATACAATGAGCAGTTCTTC.

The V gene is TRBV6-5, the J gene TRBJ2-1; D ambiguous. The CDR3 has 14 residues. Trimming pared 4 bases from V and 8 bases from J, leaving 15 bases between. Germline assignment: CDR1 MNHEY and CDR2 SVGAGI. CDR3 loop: CASSSLAGSDEQFF. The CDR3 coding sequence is TGTGCCAGCAGTTCCCTGGCCGGGTCGGATGAGCAGTTCTTC.

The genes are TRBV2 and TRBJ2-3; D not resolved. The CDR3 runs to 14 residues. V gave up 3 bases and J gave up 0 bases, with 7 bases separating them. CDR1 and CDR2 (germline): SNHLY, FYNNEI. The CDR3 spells CASSDSLSTDTQYF. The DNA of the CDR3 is TGTGCCAGCAGTGACAGTCTCAGCACAGATACGCAGTATTTT.

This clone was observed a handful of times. The CDR3 sequence is CASSIPGQGTGGYTF. DNA for the CDR3: TGTGCCAGTAGTATCCCGGGACAGGGAACAGGCGGCTACACCTTC. The V gene is TRBV19, the J gene TRBJ1-2; TRBD1 matches 9 bases. CDR3 length: 15 residues. The germline gives CDR1 LNHDA, CDR2 SQIVND (reference sequence). Germline trimming cut 3 bases from V and 8 bases from J; bases unmatched to any gene: 10.

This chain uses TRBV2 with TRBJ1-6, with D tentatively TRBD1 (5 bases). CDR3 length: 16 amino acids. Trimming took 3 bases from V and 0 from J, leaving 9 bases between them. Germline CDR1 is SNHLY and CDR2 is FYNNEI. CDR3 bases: TGTGCCAGCAGTGATTTTGACAGCTCCTATAATTCACCCCTCCACTTT. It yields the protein CASSDFDSSYNSPLHF.

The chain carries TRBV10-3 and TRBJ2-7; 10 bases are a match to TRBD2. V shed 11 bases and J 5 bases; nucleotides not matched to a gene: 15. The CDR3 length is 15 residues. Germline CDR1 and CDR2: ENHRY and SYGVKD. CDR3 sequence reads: CASHGRAGGPNEQYF. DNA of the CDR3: TGTGCCTCCCACGGGCGAGCGGGGGGGCCCAACGAGCAGTACTTC.

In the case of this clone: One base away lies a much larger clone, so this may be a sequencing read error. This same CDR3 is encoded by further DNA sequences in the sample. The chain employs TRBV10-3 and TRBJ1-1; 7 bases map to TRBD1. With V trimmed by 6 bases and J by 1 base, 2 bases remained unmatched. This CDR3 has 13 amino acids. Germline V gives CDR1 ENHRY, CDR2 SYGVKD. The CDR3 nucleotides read TGTGCCATCAGGGGACAGCAGAACACTGAAGCTTTCTTT. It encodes CAIRGQQNTEAFF.

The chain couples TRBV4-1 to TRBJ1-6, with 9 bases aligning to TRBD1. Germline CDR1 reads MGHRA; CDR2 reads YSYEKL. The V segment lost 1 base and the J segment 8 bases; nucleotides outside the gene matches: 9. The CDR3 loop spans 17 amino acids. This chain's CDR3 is CASSQGQTTGGYSPLHF. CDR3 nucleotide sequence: TGCGCCAGCAGCCAAGGGCAGACGACAGGGGGTTATTCACCCCTCCACTTT.

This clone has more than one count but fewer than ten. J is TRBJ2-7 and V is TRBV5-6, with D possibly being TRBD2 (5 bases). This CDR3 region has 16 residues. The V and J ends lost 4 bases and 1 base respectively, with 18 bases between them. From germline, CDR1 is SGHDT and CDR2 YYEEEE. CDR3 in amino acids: CASSHQQRVESYEQYF. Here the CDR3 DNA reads TGTGCCAGCAGCCATCAGCAGAGGGTCGAGTCCTACGAGCAGTACTTC.